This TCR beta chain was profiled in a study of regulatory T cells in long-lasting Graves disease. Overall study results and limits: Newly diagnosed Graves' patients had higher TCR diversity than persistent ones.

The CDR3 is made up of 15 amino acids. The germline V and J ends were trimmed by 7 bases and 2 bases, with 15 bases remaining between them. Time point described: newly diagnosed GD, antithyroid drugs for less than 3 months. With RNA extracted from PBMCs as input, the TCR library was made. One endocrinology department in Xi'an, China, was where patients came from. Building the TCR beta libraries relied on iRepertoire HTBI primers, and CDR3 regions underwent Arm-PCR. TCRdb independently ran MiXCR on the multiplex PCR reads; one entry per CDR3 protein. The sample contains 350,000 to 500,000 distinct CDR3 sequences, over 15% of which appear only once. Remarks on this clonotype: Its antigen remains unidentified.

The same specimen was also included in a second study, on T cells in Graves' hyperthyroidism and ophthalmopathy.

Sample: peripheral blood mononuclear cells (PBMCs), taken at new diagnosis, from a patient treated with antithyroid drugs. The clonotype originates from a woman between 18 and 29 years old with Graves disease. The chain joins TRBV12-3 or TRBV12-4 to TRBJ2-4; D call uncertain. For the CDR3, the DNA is TGTGCCAGCACCCTTACGGGTATCACCAAAAACATTCAGTACTTC. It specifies CASTLTGITKNIQYF.